The T cell receptor (beta chain) under discussion was sequenced for a study of cytomegalovirus exposure and HLA in healthy donors. The sample holds one count of this clone. Its antigen is still unknown. Findings and limits, study-wide: Cytomegalovirus-associated TCR beta chains were listed, numbering 164. In vitro assays verified that a few CMV-associated chains recognized CMV antigens specifically.

This CDR3 region has 16 residues. The V end was cut by 5 bases, the J end by 7 bases, with 24 bases between. Germline loops: CDR1 SGHAT, CDR2 FQNNGV. These donors were members of the approximately 110-subject validation cohort, a group separate from the approximately 620-subject first cohort. Generated by immunoSEQ multiplex PCR, the TCRdb table keeps only in-frame clones and is missing some. The repertoire holds 250,000 to 400,000 clones, with roughly nine tenths as singletons. This clonotype originated in a woman in her thirties in good health and CMV-seropositive. This rearrangement joins TRBV11-2 to TRBJ2-7, with a weak D call TRBD1 (7 bases). Material for sequencing was PBMCs. CDR3 DNA: TGTGCCAGCAGCCGGGGGCCCGGGACAGAGCCTTGGGAGCAGTACTTC. Translated: CASSRGPGTEPWEQYF. Complete variable domain (other parts from reference TRBV11-2 and TRBJ2-7): EAGVAQSPRYKIIEKRQSVAFWCNPISGHATLYWYQQILGQGPKLLIQFQNNGVVDDSQLPKDRFSAERLKGVDSTLKIQPAKLEDSAVYLCASSRGPGTEPWEQYFGPGTRLTVT.